The 23 T cell receptor beta chains given below trace back to one sample, sequenced in a study of neoadjuvant anti-PD-1 for oral cavity cancer. Clones were read by immunoSEQ multiplex PCR, and TCRdb kept only the in-frame ones, dropping some. The sample shows 60,000 to 75,000 clones, around 82% of them seen only once. This specimen consisted of PBMCs, obtained before nivolumab (anti-PD-1) treatment. These receptors originate from a person aged 35 to 85 with oral cavity squamous cell carcinoma.

The chain uses TRBV15 and TRBJ2-7; the D is unclear. The V gene's germline CDR1 is LNHNV and CDR2 YYDKDF (reference sequence). The length of the CDR3 is 15 residues. V was cut by 2 bases and J by 7 bases, with 18 bases left in between. This CDR3 is CATSRLDGPIGEQYF. The CDR3 coding sequence is TGTGCCACCAGCAGACTCGACGGACCGATCGGAGAGCAGTACTTC.

This chain uses TRBV5-1 with TRBJ2-2; 7 bases are a match to TRBD2. Trimming took 3 bases from V and 4 from J; bases not matched to a gene: 9. The CDR3 sequence is 16 residues long. In germline, CDR1 is SGHRS, CDR2 YFSETQ. The CDR3 coding sequence is TGCGCCAGCAGCTGGCTAGGACTAGTAGGCACCGGGGAGCTGTTTTTT. This gives the protein CASSWLGLVGTGELFF. The complete variable domain, with remaining parts taken from reference TRBV5-1 and TRBJ2-2, reads KAGVTQTPRYLIKTRGQQVTLSCSPISGHRSVSWYQQTPGQGLQFLFEYFSETQRNKGNFPGRFSGRQFSNSRSEMNVSTLELGDSALYLCASSWLGLVGTGELFFGEGSRLTVL.

The chain recombines TRBV5-1 with TRBJ2-5; no reliable D call. The CDR3 sequence is 13 residues long. The V end was cut by 2 bases, the J end by 2 bases, with 7 bases between. From germline, CDR1 is SGHRS and CDR2 YFSETQ. The CDR3 sequence: CASSLDPQETQYF. As DNA, the CDR3 is TGCGCCAGCAGCTTAGATCCACAAGAGACCCAGTACTTC.

The chain recombines TRBV6-1 with TRBJ2-4; maybe TRBD1 (6 bases). Germline-derived CDR1 and CDR2 are MNHNS and SASEGT. The CDR3 is 17 residues long. The ends were cut back, 0 bases at V and 2 bases at J, with 14 bases in the middle. CDR3 DNA: TGTGCCAGCAGTGAAGCGGGCAGGGGCCGGTCCAAAAACATTCAGTACTTC. Translation: CASSEAGRGRSKNIQYF.

The CDR3 nucleotides are TGTGCCAGCAGCTTGGCTACCTCCGGGCTAGCGGGAATCACAGATACGCAGTATTTT. Protein product: CASSLATSGLAGITDTQYF. The genes are TRBV5-6 and TRBJ2-3; the match to TRBD2 covers 9 bases. The CDR3 covers 19 residues. The trim removed 0 bases at V and 2 bases at J, leaving 13 bases unmatched. CDR1 and CDR2 (germline): SGHDT, YYEEEE.

The gene calls are TRBV5-8 and TRBJ1-1; tentatively, D is TRBD1 (6 bases). The CDR3 sequence is 15 residues long. Trimming pared 2 bases from V and 1 base from J, leaving 12 bases between. Germline V lookup: CDR1 SGHTS, CDR2 YDEGEE. As DNA, the CDR3 is TGTGCCAGCAGCTTCGGTCAGGGGTGGAACACTGAAGCTTTCTTT. This encodes CASSFGQGWNTEAFF. The whole variable domain, filled in from reference TRBV5-8 and TRBJ1-1, reads EAGVTQSPTHLIKTRGQQATLRCSPISGHTSVYWYQQALGLGLQFLLWYDEGEERNRGNFPPRFSGRQFPNYSSELNVNALELEDSALYLCASSFGQGWNTEAFFGQGTRLTVV.

The rearrangement links TRBV7-8 to TRBJ1-3; D unresolved. The CDR3 is 14 residues long. Germline CDR1 reads SGHVS; CDR2 reads FQNEAQ. V dropped 1 base and J dropped 0 bases, with 4 bases sitting between them. CDR3 loop: CASSLDSSGNTIYF. The CDR3 DNA is TGTGCCAGCAGCTTAGACAGCTCTGGAAACACCATATATTTT.

J is TRBJ1-5 and V is TRBV6-6; 7 bases are a match to TRBD1. The germline V gene has CDR1 MNHNY and CDR2 SVGAGI (reference sequence). Trimming cost V 2 bases and J 16 bases; bases outside gene matches: 11. The CDR3 loop spans 13 amino acids. The CDR3, as DNA: TGTGCCAGCAGTTACCCGGACGACAGGGTTAAACATTTT. Protein product: CASSYPDDRVKHF.

This chain links TRBV15 with TRBJ2-1; D is possibly TRBD2 (6 bases). V was cut by 0 bases and J by 6 bases, with 15 bases left in between. Per germline, CDR1 LNHNV and CDR2 YYDKDF (reference sequence). This CDR3 region has 16 residues. The CDR3 DNA sequence: TGTGCCACCAGCAGAGATTCAATGCTAGCGATCAATGAGCAGTTCTTC. Protein product: CATSRDSMLAINEQFF.

CDR3 DNA: TGTGCCAGCAGCTTTAGCGTCCCCTCCTACAATGAGCAGTTCTTC. Its protein product is CASSFSVPSYNEQFF. This chain connects TRBV11-2 to TRBJ2-1, with a tentative D call TRBD2 (5 bases). The V gene's germline CDR1 is SGHAT and CDR2 FQNNGV. Trimming took off 3 bases at V and 0 bases at J, with 9 bases between the two ends. The CDR3 covers 15 residues.

In this sample, this clone turned up a few times. The genes are TRBV6-5 and TRBJ2-7; 9 bases are a match to TRBD1. Germline loops: CDR1 MNHEY, CDR2 SVGAGI. J lost 3 bases, V lost 7 bases, and 7 bases had no gene match. The CDR3 has 14 residues. The chain's CDR3 is CASTPGQGVYEQYF. As DNA, the CDR3 is TGTGCCAGCACTCCGGGACAGGGAGTCTACGAGCAGTACTTC.

The chain couples TRBV19 to TRBJ1-2; D ambiguous. The V and J ends lost 7 bases and 0 bases respectively, with 15 bases between them. Germline lookup yields CDR1 LNHDA and CDR2 SQIVND (reference sequence). This CDR3 comprises 15 residues. CDR3: CASTRSAQANYGYTF. CDR3 bases: TGTGCCAGTACCCGGTCGGCCCAAGCTAACTATGGCTACACCTTC.

The gene calls are TRBV14 and TRBJ1-1, with D unclear. Germline-derived CDR1 and CDR2 are SGHDN and FVKESK. V lost 1 base and J 1 base, leaving 7 bases between the germline ends. This CDR3 has 14 amino acids. The CDR3: CASSQAHTNTEAFF. Here the CDR3 DNA reads TGTGCCAGCAGCCAAGCACACACGAACACTGAAGCTTTCTTT.

The J gene is TRBJ1-5, the V gene TRBV5-6; D unclear. This CDR3 is built from 15 residues. Germline CDR1 is SGHDT and CDR2 is YYEEEE. The V end lost 2 bases, the J end lost 5 bases, and 14 bases lay between the germline ends. The CDR3 nucleotides are TGTGCCAGCAGCTTTTTCGGGGTTTTAGATCAGCCCCAGCATTTT. Translating gives CASSFFGVLDQPQHF.

The chain recombines TRBV30 with TRBJ1-2; D remains unclear. Germline assignment: CDR1 GTSNPN and CDR2 SVGIG (reference sequence). V lost 4 bases and J lost 4, with 16 bases in between. The CDR3 covers 14 residues. The CDR3 region is CAWKWFGRTYGYTF. The CDR3 DNA follows: TGTGCCTGGAAATGGTTCGGGCGTACCTATGGCTACACCTTC.

The chain carries TRBV19 and TRBJ1-1, with 9 bases identical to TRBD1. In germline, CDR1 is LNHDA, CDR2 SQIVND (reference sequence). The CDR3 contains 15 residues. J lost 4 bases, V lost 4 bases, and 7 bases had no gene match. The CDR3 reads CASSSRDRVFTEAFF. The DNA of the CDR3 is TGTGCCAGTAGTAGCCGGGACAGGGTTTTCACTGAAGCTTTCTTT.

V gene TRBV6-5 combines with J gene TRBJ1-3; no clear D gene. CDR1 and CDR2 (germline): MNHEY, SVGAGI. The ends were cut back, 0 bases at V and 0 bases at J, with 9 bases in the middle. CDR3 length equals 16 residues. Here the CDR3 reads CASSYSILLSGNTIYF. CDR3 nucleotides: TGTGCCAGCAGTTACTCGATTCTGCTCTCTGGAAACACCATATATTTT.

The chain uses TRBV6-1 and TRBJ1-5; D is undetermined. Germline V gene data show CDR1 as MNHNS and CDR2 as SASEGT. Trimming took off 6 bases at V and 6 bases at J, with 15 bases between the two ends. This CDR3 has 14 residues. As DNA, the CDR3 is TGTGCCAGCAGCCTCTCCGGGCCCACTCAGCCCCAGCATTTT. Translating it yields CASSLSGPTQPQHF.

The V gene is TRBV9, the J gene TRBJ2-7; D not resolved. This CDR3 comprises 17 residues. V was trimmed by 0 bases and J by 2 bases, leaving 18 bases between them. From germline, CDR1 is SGDLS and CDR2 YYNGEE. CDR3 coding DNA: TGTGCCAGCAGCGTAGATTTAGCCCCTATGAATCCCTACGAGCAGTACTTC. Its translation: CASSVDLAPMNPYEQYF.

For this clone: An end of the junction differs from the germline gene, which may be a read error. J is TRBJ2-5 and V is TRBV5-1; D remains ambiguous. Germline lookup yields CDR1 SGHRS and CDR2 YFSETQ. The CDR3 extends over 13 amino acids. CDR3 bases: TGCGCCAGCAGCCCGACCCACCAGGAGACCCAGTACTTC. Translating it yields CASSPTHQETQYF.

This clone was seen a single time. This chain uses TRBV19 with TRBJ2-3; D perhaps matches TRBD2 (5 bases). V was pared by 7 bases and J by 6 bases, with 14 bases between. Germline CDR1 is LNHDA and CDR2 is SQIVND (reference sequence). The CDR3 is made up of 13 amino acids. CDR3 residues: CASISRGRDTQYF. Here the CDR3 DNA reads TGTGCCAGTATTTCCCGGGGTCGGGATACGCAGTATTTT.

V usage is TRBV7-9 and J usage is TRBJ1-1; D is uncertain. This CDR3 contains 13 residues. The germline CDR1 and CDR2 sequences are SEHNR and FQNEAQ (reference sequence). V shed 3 bases and J shed 8 bases, with 13 bases lying between them. The CDR3 region has the DNA TGTGCCAGCAGCTTCGGATGGAGGGAGGAAGCTTTCTTT. Protein sequence: CASSFGWREEAFF.

The rearrangement uses TRBV10-3 and TRBJ2-3; a possible D gene is TRBD2 (6 bases). The ends were cut back, 7 bases at V and 3 bases at J, with 17 bases in the middle. CDR1 is ENHRY, CDR2 SYGVKD, per germline. This CDR3 is 15 amino acids long. CDR3 residues: CAITGGLFPTDTQYF. The CDR3 DNA reads as TGTGCCATCACCGGTGGACTATTTCCAACAGATACGCAGTATTTT.